Below, one T cell receptor (beta chain) is given with its context. Its target is not known. Additional DNA sequences in this sample encode the identical CDR3. Germline V gives CDR1 MDHEN, CDR2 SYDVKM. V shed 3 bases and J shed 1 base, with 10 bases lying between them. This CDR3 contains 15 residues. This record belongs to a study of shared clonotypes between healthy human individuals. Study-wide background: The cohort comprised a couple of women and a few men. Their ages spanned 18 to 49 years. CD4 naive and CD4 memory each took three plates per donor, while CD8 naive took two and CD8 memory one.

Here immunoSEQ multiplex PCR was the method, and the copy in TCRdb shows in-frame clones only, minus some. This sample has roughly 660,000 clones, with about nine tenths found just once. Notes on the study in general: Large depth notwithstanding, sorted-subset sequencing proved incomplete by rarefaction. Across subsets, estimated richness was generally greater for naive than for memory populations.

V and J are TRBV28 and TRBJ1-5; tentative D call: TRBD1 (5 bases). Material: memory CD8+ T cells from PBMCs. As to subset: CD45RO+ cells pooled with CCR7-negative TemRA cells. This TCR came from a man aged 18 to 30 in good health. Some clones in this sample may be carry-over from other donors' samples. The CDR3 coding sequence is TGTGCCAGCAGTTTCCTCCGGGACAGCAATCAGCCCCAGCATTTT. It specifies CASSFLRDSNQPQHF.